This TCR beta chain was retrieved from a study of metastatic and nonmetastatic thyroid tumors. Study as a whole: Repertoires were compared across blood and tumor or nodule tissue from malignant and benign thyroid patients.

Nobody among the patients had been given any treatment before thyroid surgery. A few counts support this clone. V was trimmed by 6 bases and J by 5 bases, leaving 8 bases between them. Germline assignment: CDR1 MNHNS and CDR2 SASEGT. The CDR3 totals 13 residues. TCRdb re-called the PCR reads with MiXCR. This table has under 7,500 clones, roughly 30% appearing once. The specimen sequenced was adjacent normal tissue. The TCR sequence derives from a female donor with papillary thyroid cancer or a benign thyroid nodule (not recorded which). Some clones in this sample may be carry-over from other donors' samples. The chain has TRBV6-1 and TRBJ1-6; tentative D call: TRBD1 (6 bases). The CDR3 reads CASRWDNNSPLHF. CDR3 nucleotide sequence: TGTGCCAGCAGGTGGGACAATAATTCACCCCTCCACTTT.